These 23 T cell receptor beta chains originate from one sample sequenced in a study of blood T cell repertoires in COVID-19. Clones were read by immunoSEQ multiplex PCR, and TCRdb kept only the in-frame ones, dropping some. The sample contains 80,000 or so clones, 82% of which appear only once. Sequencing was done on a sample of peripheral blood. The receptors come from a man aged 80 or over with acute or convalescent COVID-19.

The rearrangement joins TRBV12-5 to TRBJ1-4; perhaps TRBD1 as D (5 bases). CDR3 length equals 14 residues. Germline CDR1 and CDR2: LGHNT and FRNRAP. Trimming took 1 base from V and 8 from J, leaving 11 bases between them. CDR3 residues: CASGLGQSLEKLFF. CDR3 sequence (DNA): TGTGCTAGTGGTTTGGGACAGTCCCTAGAAAAACTGTTTTTT.

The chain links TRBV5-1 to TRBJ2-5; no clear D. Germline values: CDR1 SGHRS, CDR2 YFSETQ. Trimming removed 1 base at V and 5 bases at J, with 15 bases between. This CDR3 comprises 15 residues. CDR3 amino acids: CASSLRSSRLETQYF. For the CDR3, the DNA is TGCGCCAGCAGCTTGAGGTCTAGTAGGCTTGAGACCCAGTACTTC.

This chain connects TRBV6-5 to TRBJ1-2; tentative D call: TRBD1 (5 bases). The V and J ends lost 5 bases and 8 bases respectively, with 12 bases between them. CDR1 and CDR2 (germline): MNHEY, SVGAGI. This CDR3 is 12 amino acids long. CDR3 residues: CASSTPGNGYTF. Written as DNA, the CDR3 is TGTGCCAGCAGTACTCCAGGGAACGGCTACACCTTC.

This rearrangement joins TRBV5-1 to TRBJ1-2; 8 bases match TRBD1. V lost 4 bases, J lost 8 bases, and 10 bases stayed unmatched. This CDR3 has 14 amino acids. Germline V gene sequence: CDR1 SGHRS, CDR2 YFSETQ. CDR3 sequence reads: CASSQTDGQGGYTF. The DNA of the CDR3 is TGCGCCAGCAGCCAAACCGACGGACAGGGCGGCTACACCTTC.

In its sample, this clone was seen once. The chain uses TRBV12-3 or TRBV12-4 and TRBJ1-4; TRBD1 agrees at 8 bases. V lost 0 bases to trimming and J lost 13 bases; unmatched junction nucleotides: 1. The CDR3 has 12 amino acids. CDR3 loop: CASSLAGTGLFF. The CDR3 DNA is TGTGCCAGCAGTTTAGCAGGGACAGGACTGTTTTTT.

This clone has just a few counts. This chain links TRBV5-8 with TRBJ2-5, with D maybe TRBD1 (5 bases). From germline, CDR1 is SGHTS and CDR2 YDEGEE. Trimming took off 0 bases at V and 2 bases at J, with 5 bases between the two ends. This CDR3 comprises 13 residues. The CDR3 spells CASSLGQQETQYF. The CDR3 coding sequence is TGTGCCAGCAGCTTGGGACAGCAAGAGACCCAGTACTTC.

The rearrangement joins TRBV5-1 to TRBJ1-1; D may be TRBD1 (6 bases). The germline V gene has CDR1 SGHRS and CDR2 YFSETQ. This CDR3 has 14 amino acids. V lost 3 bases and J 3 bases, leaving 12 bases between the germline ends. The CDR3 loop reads CASSSRTAHTEAFF. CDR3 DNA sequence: TGCGCCAGCAGCTCGAGGACAGCCCACACTGAAGCTTTCTTT.

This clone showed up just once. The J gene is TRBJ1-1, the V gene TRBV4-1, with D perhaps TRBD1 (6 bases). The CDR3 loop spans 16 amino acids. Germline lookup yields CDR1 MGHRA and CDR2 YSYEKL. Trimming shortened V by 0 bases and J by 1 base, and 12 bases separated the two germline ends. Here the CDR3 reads CASSQEPAQGNTEAFF. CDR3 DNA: TGCGCCAGCAGCCAAGAACCTGCACAGGGGAACACTGAAGCTTTCTTT.

This CDR3 reads CASIWNRLNTEAFF. As DNA, the CDR3 is TGTGCCAGCATATGGAACAGACTGAACACTGAAGCTTTCTTT. J is TRBJ1-1 and V is TRBV2; D uncertain. V lost 7 bases and J 0 bases, leaving 12 bases between the germline ends. The CDR3 length is 14 residues. From germline, CDR1 is SNHLY and CDR2 FYNNEI.

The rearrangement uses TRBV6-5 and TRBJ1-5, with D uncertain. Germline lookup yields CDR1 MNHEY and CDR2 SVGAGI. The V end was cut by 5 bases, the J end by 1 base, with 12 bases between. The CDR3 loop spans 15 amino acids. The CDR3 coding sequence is TGTGCCAGCAGTCGAGGGCAGAAAAGCAATCAGCCCCAGCATTTT. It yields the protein CASSRGQKSNQPQHF.

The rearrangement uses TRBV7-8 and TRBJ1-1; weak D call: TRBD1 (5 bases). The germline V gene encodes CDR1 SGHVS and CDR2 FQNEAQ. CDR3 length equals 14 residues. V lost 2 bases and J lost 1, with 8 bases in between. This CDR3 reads CASSLITGNTEAFF. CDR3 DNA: TGTGCCAGCAGCTTAATTACAGGGAACACTGAAGCTTTCTTT.

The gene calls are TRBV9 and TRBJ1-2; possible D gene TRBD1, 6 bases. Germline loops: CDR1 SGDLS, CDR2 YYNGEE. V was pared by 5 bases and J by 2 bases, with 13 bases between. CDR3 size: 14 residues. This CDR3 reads CASSTGQGNYGYTF. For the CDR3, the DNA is TGTGCCAGCAGTACCGGTCAGGGGAACTATGGCTACACCTTC.

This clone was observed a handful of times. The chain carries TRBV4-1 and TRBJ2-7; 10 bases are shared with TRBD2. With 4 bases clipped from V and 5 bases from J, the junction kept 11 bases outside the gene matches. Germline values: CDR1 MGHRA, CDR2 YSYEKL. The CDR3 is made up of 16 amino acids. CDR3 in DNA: TGCGCCAGCAGCCTAAGGATAAGCGGGGGGGCCCACGAGCAGTACTTC. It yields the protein CASSLRISGGAHEQYF.

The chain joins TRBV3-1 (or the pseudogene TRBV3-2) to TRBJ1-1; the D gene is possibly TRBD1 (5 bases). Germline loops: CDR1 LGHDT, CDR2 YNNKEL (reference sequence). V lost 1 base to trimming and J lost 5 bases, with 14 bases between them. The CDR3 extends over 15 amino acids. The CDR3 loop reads CASSQGGGAPTEAFF. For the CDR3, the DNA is TGTGCCAGCAGCCAAGGGGGAGGGGCGCCAACTGAAGCTTTCTTT.

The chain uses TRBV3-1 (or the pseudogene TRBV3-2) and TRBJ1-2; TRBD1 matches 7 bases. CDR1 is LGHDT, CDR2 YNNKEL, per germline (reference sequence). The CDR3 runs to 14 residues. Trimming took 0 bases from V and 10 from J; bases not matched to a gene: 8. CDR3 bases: TGTGCCAGCAGCCAAGAGGGCGCCAGGGGGAACTACACCTTC. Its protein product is CASSQEGARGNYTF.

CDR3 sequence (DNA): TGCAGCGTTGACTCCCAGGGGGCGCGAACTGAAGCTTTCTTT. This encodes CSVDSQGARTEAFF. J is TRBJ1-1 and V is TRBV29-1; 8 bases are a match to TRBD1. V lost 3 bases to trimming and J lost 5 bases; unmatched junction nucleotides: 8. The CDR3 extends over 14 amino acids. Per germline, CDR1 SQVTM and CDR2 ANQGSEA.

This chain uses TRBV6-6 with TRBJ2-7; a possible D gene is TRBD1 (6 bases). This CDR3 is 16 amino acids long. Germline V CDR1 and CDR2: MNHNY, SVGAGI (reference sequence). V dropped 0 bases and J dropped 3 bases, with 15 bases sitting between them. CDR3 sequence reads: CASSYSLQGVFYEQYF. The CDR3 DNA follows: TGTGCCAGCAGTTACTCGTTACAGGGAGTCTTCTACGAGCAGTACTTC.

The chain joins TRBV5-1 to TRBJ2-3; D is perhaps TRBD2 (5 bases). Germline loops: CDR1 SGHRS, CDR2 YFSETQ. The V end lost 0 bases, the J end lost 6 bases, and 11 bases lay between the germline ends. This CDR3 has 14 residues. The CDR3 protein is CASSLGEKGDTQYF. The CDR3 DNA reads TGCGCCAGCAGCTTGGGGGAGAAAGGGGATACGCAGTATTTT. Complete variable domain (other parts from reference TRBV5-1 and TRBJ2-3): KAGVTQTPRYLIKTRGQQVTLSCSPISGHRSVSWYQQTPGQGLQFLFEYFSETQRNKGNFPGRFSGRQFSNSRSEMNVSTLELGDSALYLCASSLGEKGDTQYFGPGTRLTVL.

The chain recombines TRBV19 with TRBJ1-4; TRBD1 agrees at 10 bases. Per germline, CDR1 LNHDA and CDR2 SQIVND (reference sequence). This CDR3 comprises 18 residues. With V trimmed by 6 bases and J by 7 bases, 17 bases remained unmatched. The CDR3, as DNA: TGTGCCAGTAGCCACCCCTCCGGGACAGGGGAGTTTGTTGAAAAACTGTTTTTT. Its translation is CASSHPSGTGEFVEKLFF.

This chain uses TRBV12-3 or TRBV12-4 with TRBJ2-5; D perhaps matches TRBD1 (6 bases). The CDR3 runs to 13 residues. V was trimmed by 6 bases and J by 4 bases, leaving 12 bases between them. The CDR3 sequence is CASSTGQLETQYF. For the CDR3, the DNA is TGTGCCAGCAGCACCGGACAGTTAGAGACCCAGTACTTC.

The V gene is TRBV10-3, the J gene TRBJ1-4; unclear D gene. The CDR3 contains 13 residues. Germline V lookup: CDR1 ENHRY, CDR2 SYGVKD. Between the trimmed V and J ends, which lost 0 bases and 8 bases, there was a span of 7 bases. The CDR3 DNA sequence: TGTGCCATCAGTGAGTCGATGGCAGAAAAACTGTTTTTT. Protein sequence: CAISESMAEKLFF.

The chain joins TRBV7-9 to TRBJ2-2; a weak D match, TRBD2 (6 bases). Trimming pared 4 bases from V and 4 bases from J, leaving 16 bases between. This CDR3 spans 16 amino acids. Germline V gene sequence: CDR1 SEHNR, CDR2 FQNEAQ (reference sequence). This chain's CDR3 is CASSSTGSGATGELFF. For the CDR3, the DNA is TGTGCCAGCAGCTCTACCGGGAGTGGGGCCACCGGGGAGCTGTTTTTT.

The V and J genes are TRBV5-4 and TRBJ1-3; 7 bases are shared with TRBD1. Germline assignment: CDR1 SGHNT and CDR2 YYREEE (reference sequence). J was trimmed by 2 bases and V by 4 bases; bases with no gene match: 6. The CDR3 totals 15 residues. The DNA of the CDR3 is TGTGCCAGCAGCCACTCCCAGGGGGCTGGAAACACCATATATTTT. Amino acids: CASSHSQGAGNTIYF.